These 2 T cell receptor beta chains came from one sample sequenced in a study of cytomegalovirus exposure and HLA in healthy donors. PCR employed 60 Vbeta and 13 Jbeta primers. The table came from immunoSEQ multiplex PCR; TCRdb's copy has only in-frame clones and leaves some out. Of around 110,000 clones in the sample, around 75% were seen once. Material for sequencing was PBMCs. These TCRs come from a man between 25 and 39 years old in good health and CMV-seronegative.

The rearrangement links TRBV5-4 to TRBJ2-3; no firm D call. The V and J ends lost 7 bases and 2 bases respectively, with 11 bases between them. The CDR3 runs 13 residues. Germline values: CDR1 SGHNT, CDR2 YYREEE (reference sequence). DNA for the CDR3: TGTGCCAGCTTTAACATATCCACAGATACGCAGTATTTT. It encodes CASFNISTDTQYF.

In this sample, this clone turned up a few times. The chain carries TRBV6-6 and TRBJ1-2, with D possibly being TRBD1 (5 bases). The germline V gene encodes CDR1 MNHNY and CDR2 SVGAGI (reference sequence). This CDR3 is built from 14 residues. Between the trimmed V and J ends, which lost 2 bases and 3 bases, there was a span of 10 bases. For the CDR3, the DNA is TGTGCCAGCAGTTACATGGGGCATGACTATGGCTACACCTTC. This sequence encodes CASSYMGHDYGYTF.